This T cell receptor beta chain derives from a study of blood T cell repertoires in COVID-19. In the study overall: Sites in the United States, Italy and Spain provided acute and convalescent COVID-19 samples. PBMCs, B-cell-depleted T cells, or T cells provided the cDNA or gDNA that made up the material.

The CDR3 is made up of 15 amino acids. V trimming: 2 bases; J trimming: 5 bases; junction bases outside the gene matches: 5. Germline loops: CDR1 LNHDA, CDR2 SQIVND (reference sequence). This clone was recorded at least ten times. Study processing details: The assay estimated nucleated cells by amplifying reference gene primers. Profiled with immunoSEQ multiplex PCR; TCRdb holds only in-frame clones, not every one. V and J calls and clone size follow that table, whereas D and trimming were derived from the DNA. The profile shows approximately 170,000 clones, about 74% of them singletons. The clonotype comes from a woman aged 80 or over with acute or convalescent COVID-19. Sample: peripheral blood. This sequence joins TRBV19 and TRBJ2-2; 7 bases are shared with TRBD1. In DNA, the CDR3 is TGTGCCAGTAGTATAAGGGGGCAGAGGACCGGGGAGCTGTTTTTT. It codes for CASSIRGQRTGELFF.